This T cell receptor beta chain was obtained from a study of blood T cell repertoires in COVID-19. Study as a whole: Samples taken during acute and convalescent COVID-19 were collected in the United States, Italy and Spain. PBMCs, B-cell-depleted T cells, or T cells were the source of the cDNA or gDNA that made up the material.

TCRdb keeps only in-frame clones here, not all; method: immunoSEQ multiplex PCR. Seen here are a few hundred thousand clones, about 73% observed once, and the top ten hold 2.5% to 4%. A note on this clone: Other nucleotide sequences in the sample specify the same CDR3.

The J segment lost 5 bases and the V segment lost 1 base, leaving 6 bases of the junction unmatched. This CDR3 contains 17 residues. CDR1 SGHTA and CDR2 FQGNSA come from the germline V gene. The receptor was isolated from a woman of 80 years or more with acute or convalescent COVID-19. The sequenced material came from peripheral blood. V is TRBV7-2 and J is TRBJ2-2; 11 bases map to TRBD2. The CDR3 DNA sequence: TGTGCCAGCAGCTTAGGTCTAGCGGGAGGTTCTACCGGGGAGCTGTTTTTT. It specifies CASSLGLAGGSTGELFF.